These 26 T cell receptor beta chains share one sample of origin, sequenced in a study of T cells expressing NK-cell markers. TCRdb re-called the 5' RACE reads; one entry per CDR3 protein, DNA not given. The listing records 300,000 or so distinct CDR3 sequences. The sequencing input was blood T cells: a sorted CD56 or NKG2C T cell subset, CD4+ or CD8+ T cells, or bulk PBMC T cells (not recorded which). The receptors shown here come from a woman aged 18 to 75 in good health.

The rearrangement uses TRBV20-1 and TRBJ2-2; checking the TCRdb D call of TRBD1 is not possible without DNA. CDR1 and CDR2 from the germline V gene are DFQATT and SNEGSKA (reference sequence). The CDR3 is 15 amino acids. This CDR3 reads CSAPDGGLGTGELFF.

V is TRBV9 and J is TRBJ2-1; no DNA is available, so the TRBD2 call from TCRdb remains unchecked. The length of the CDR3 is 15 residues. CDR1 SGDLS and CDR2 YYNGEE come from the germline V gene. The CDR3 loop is CASSVAWEGFAEQFF.

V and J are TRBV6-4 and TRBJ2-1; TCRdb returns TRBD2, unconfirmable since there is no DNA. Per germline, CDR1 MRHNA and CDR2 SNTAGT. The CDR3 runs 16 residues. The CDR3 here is CASSRGGSGGQQEQFF.

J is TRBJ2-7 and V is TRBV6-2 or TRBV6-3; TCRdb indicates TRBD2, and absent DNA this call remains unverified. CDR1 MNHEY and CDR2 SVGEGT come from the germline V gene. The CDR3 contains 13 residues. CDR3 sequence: CASSSWVAYEQYF.

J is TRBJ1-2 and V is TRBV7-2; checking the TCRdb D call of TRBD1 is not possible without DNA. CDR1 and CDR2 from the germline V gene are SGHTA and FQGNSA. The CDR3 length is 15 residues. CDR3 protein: CASSLAVTGISGYTF.

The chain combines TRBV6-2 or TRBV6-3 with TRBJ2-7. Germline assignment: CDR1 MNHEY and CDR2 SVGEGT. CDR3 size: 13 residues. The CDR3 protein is CASSYMVISEQYF.

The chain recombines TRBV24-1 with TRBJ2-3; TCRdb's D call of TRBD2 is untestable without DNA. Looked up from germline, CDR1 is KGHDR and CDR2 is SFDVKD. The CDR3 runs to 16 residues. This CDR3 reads CATSEGGRVHADTQYF.

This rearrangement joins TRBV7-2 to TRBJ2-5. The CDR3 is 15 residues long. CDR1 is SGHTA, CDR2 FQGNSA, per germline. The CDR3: CASSLAGRVRETQYF.

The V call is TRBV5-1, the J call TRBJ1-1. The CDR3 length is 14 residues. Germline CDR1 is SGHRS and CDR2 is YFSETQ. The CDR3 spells CASSLGRGTTEAFF.

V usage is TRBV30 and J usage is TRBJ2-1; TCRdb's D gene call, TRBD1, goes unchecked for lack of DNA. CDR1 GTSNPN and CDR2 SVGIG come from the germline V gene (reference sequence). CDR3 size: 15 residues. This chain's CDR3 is CAWSDQGGSYNEQFF.

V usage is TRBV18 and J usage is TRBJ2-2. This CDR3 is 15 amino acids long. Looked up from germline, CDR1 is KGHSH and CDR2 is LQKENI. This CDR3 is CASPSPSRNTGELFF.

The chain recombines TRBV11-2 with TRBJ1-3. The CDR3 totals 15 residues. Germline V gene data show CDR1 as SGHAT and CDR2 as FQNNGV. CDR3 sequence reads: CASSVGLLAGNTIYF.

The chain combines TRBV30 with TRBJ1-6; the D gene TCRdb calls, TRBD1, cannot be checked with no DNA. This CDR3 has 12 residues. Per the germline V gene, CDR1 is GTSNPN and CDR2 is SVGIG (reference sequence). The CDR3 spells CAWRDKNSPLHF.

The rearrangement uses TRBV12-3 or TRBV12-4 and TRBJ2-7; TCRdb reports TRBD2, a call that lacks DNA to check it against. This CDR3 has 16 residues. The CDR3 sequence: CASSSRRSGRSYEQYF.

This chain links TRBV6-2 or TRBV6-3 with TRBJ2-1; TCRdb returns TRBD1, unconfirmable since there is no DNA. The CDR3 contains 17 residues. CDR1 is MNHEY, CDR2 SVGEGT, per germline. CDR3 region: CASSSPPGGGAYNEQFF.

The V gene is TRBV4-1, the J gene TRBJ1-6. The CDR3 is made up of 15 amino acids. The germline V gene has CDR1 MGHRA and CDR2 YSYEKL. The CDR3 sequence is CASSPRGSQDSPLHF.

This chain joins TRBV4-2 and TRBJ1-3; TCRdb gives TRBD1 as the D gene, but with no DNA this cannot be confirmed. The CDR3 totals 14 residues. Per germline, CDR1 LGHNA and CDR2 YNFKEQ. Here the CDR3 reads CASSQRTAGNTIYF.

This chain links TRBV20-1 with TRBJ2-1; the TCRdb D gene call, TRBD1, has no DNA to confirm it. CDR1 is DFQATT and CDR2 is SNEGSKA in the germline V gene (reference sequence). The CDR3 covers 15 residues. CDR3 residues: CSARDPSRSYNEQFF.

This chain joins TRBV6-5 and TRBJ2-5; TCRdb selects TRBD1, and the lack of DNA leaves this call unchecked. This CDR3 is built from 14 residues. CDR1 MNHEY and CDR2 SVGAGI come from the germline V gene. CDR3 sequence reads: CASSYGTDVETQYF.

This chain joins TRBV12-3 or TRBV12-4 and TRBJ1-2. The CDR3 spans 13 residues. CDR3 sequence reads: CASSRDSFWGYTF.

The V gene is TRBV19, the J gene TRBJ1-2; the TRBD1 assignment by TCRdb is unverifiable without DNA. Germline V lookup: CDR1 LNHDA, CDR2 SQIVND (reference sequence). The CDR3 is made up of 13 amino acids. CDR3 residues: CASNRGQGYGYTF.

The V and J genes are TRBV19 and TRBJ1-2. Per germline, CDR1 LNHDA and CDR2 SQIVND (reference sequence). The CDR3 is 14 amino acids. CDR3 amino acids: CASSMGLGVYGYTF.

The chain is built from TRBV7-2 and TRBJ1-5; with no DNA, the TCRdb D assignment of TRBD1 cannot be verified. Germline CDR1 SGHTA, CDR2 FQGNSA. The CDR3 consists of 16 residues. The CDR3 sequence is CASSLWARGARQPQHF.

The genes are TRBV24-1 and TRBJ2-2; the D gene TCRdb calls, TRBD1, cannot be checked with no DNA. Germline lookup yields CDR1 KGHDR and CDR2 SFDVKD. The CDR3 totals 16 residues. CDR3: CATSEGRGPDSGELFF.

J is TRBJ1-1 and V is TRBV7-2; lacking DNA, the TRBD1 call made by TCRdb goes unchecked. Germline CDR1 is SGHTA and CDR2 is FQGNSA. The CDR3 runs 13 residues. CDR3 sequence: CASSKDRAQEAFF.

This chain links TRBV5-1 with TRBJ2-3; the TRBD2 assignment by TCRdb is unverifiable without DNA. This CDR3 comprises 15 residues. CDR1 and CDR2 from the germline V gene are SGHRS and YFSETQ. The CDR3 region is CASRSSGGGTDTQYF.